Listed below are T cell receptor beta chains from one sample, sequenced in a study of siplizumab effects on memory and regulatory T cells. The protocol was immunoSEQ multiplex PCR, while the TCRdb copy is restricted to in-frame clones and leaves out a portion. This sample has approximately 100,000 clones, with 92% found just once. The sample was Tregs sorted from blood. The receptors were gathered from a human donor in good health. Both conserved end residues are part of each CDR3.

v_call: TRBV6-5
j_call: TRBJ1-2
cdr3_aa: CASRETGYNYGYTF

v_call: TRBV7-9
j_call: TRBJ2-1
cdr3_aa: CASSLAASHEQFF

v_call: TRBV7-9
j_call: TRBJ2-1
cdr3_aa: CASSLEGWQWDEQFF

v_call: TRBV5-1
j_call: TRBJ2-1
cdr3_aa: CASSPGTVSYNEQFF

v_call: TRBV6-5
j_call: TRBJ2-3
cdr3_aa: CASSYLADTDTQYF

v_call: TRBV5-6
j_call: TRBJ1-5
cdr3_aa: CASSLFVTHSNQPQHF

v_call: TRBV28
j_call: TRBJ1-2
cdr3_aa: CASSLIQRANYGYTF

v_call: TRBV5-6
j_call: TRBJ2-7
cdr3_aa: CASSLPGQGMFEQYF

v_call: TRBV5-1
j_call: TRBJ1-1
cdr3_aa: CASSSGTTEAFF

v_call: TRBV7-9
j_call: TRBJ2-1
cdr3_aa: CASSPLLGVQFF

v_call: TRBV12-2
j_call: TRBJ2-2
cdr3_aa: CAQTGQDTGELFF

v_call: TRBV30
j_call: TRBJ1-5
cdr3_aa: CAWSGTGGNQPQHF

v_call: TRBV6-5
j_call: TRBJ2-2
cdr3_aa: CASTAGTTGELFF

v_call: TRBV5-1
j_call: TRBJ2-3
cdr3_aa: CASSLGTSGSTDTQYF

v_call: TRBV5-1
j_call: TRBJ2-5
cdr3_aa: CASALGGWETQYF

v_call: TRBV6-6
j_call: TRBJ2-7
cdr3_aa: CASRTSGRLYEQYF

v_call: TRBV29-1
j_call: TRBJ2-5
cdr3_aa: CSVVAHQETQYF

v_call: TRBV4-1
j_call: TRBJ1-4
cdr3_aa: CASSRIQGINEKLFF

v_call: TRBV7-6
j_call: TRBJ2-7
cdr3_aa: CASSLAGGAYEQYF

v_call: TRBV11-1
j_call: TRBJ2-3
cdr3_aa: CASSPKGARGDTQYF

v_call: TRBV4-1
j_call: TRBJ2-5
cdr3_aa: CASSLSPGTVYQETQYF

v_call: TRBV6-1
j_call: TRBJ2-3
cdr3_aa: CASGRTGSRDTQYF

v_call: TRBV6-6
j_call: TRBJ1-5
cdr3_aa: CASRGGAQPQHF

v_call: TRBV5-6
j_call: TRBJ2-3
cdr3_aa: CASSLRFTDTQYF

v_call: TRBV14
j_call: TRBJ2-6
cdr3_aa: CASTSSGANVLTF

v_call: TRBV6-6
j_call: TRBJ1-5
cdr3_aa: CASSVETGGNQPQHF

v_call: TRBV4-1
j_call: TRBJ2-1
cdr3_aa: CASSQAGLAGGQYNEQFF

v_call: TRBV7-8
j_call: TRBJ2-1
cdr3_aa: CASSRGGYNEQFF

v_call: TRBV15
j_call: TRBJ1-2
cdr3_aa: CATSRGTGFYGYTF

v_call: TRBV5-1
j_call: TRBJ1-2
cdr3_aa: CASSLEWTRSGYTF

v_call: TRBV28
j_call: TRBJ1-1
cdr3_aa: CASSKVRGTEAFF

v_call: TRBV18
j_call: TRBJ2-3
cdr3_aa: CASSRQGWDTQYF

v_call: TRBV5-1
j_call: TRBJ2-2
cdr3_aa: CASSPGLALTGELFF

v_call: TRBV5-6
j_call: TRBJ2-7
cdr3_aa: CASSDRGAYEQYF

v_call: TRBV10-2
j_call: TRBJ1-5
cdr3_aa: CASKGQINQPQHF

v_call: TRBV6-5
j_call: TRBJ2-1
cdr3_aa: CASSARGAYNEQFF

v_call: TRBV11-3
j_call: TRBJ2-3
cdr3_aa: CASSRGQGWADTQYF

v_call: TRBV7-3
j_call: TRBJ2-7
cdr3_aa: CASSLKGGSYEQYF

v_call: TRBV27
j_call: TRBJ2-5
cdr3_aa: CASSLSKLAGVIETQYF

v_call: TRBV4-1
j_call: TRBJ2-3
cdr3_aa: CASSQGLAGVRDTQYF

v_call: TRBV4-2
j_call: TRBJ1-3
cdr3_aa: CASSQEIRQGVGNTIYF

v_call: TRBV6-5
j_call: TRBJ1-2
cdr3_aa: CASNKQGNYGYTF

v_call: TRBV19
j_call: TRBJ2-2
cdr3_aa: CASGRAYLNTGELFF

v_call: TRBV7-9
j_call: TRBJ2-3
cdr3_aa: CASSLGRAGGPSGTDTQYF

v_call: TRBV28
j_call: TRBJ2-3
cdr3_aa: CASPPTGRVADTQYF

v_call: TRBV9
j_call: TRBJ2-5
cdr3_aa: CASRRGTGQETQYF

v_call: TRBV30
j_call: TRBJ1-1
cdr3_aa: CAWSVTTEAFF

v_call: TRBV9
j_call: TRBJ1-3
cdr3_aa: CASSVGLGQGSGNTIYF

v_call: TRBV5-1
j_call: TRBJ2-5
cdr3_aa: CASSSRDWETQYF

v_call: TRBV11-2
j_call: TRBJ1-1
cdr3_aa: CASSRRGTEAFF

v_call: TRBV9
j_call: TRBJ2-3
cdr3_aa: CASGRFGTDTQYF

v_call: TRBV19
j_call: TRBJ2-5
cdr3_aa: CASSPRGQAGRETQYF

v_call: TRBV27
j_call: TRBJ1-2
cdr3_aa: CASSFIGQSPGYGYTF

v_call: TRBV15
j_call: TRBJ2-3
cdr3_aa: CATSRDKVLPVAGGLLDTQYF

v_call: TRBV5-6
j_call: TRBJ2-7
cdr3_aa: CASSSLSGRPTYEQYF

v_call: TRBV19
j_call: TRBJ2-5
cdr3_aa: CASRVRTGFQETQYF

v_call: TRBV27
j_call: TRBJ2-1
cdr3_aa: CASSQRGLAVNYNEQFF

v_call: TRBV18
j_call: TRBJ1-2
cdr3_aa: CASSPPTPGGYGYTF

v_call: TRBV10-3
j_call: TRBJ2-2
cdr3_aa: CAISSGRAGTGELFF